A selection of T cell receptor beta chains follows, all from one sample in a study of cytomegalovirus exposure and HLA in healthy donors. Some clones are missing from TCRdb's copy, which holds only in-frame ones; the method was immunoSEQ multiplex PCR. The profile shows about 130,000 clones, about 74% of them singletons. Sequencing was carried out using PBMCs. These receptors came from a woman aged 55 to 70 in good health and CMV-seronegative. CDR3s include the opening cysteine and the closing phenylalanine or tryptophan. D genes are given only for firm matches. The size field is filled for only some rows; it gives once, few, many or a size class.

>TRBV2|.|TRBJ1-3|TRBD1
TGTGCCAGCAGCGCCGACAGGGTGGGAAACACCATATATTTT
CASSADRVGNTIYF
>TRBV29-1|.|TRBJ2-3|TRBD1
TGCAGCTGCCCAGGGGGCCGTACCCTCGATACGCAGTATTTT
CSCPGGRTLDTQYF
>TRBV5-8|.|TRBJ1-5|.
TGTGCCAGCAGCTTTCTGAGTGGACAGAGCAATCAGCCCCAGCATTTT
CASSFLSGQSNQPQHF
>TRBV27|.|TRBJ1-2|.
TGTGCCAGCAGTCCATCCCGGACTGGGAACTATGGCTACACCTTC
CASSPSRTGNYGYTF
>TRBV30|few|TRBJ1-3|TRBD1
TGTGCCTGGAGTGCGACAGGGTTAGGGATTAGAAACACCATATATTTT
CAWSATGLGIRNTIYF
>TRBV7-9|.|TRBJ1-6|.
TGTGCCAGCAGCGGGGGAAGGGAGGATGGTTCACCCCTCCACTTT
CASSGGREDGSPLHF
>TRBV28|.|TRBJ2-1|TRBD2
TGTGCCAGCAGTTTCGCTGCACTTGCGGGGGCCTACAATGAGCAGTTCTTC
CASSFAALAGAYNEQFF
>TRBV19|.|TRBJ1-1|TRBD1
TGTGCCAGTAGTTGGGGGCCACAGGGGGCTACTGAAGCTTTCTTT
CASSWGPQGATEAFF
>TRBV7-2|.|TRBJ2-1|.
TGTGCCAGCAGCTTTCCGGGACTCGGACCTAATGAGCAGTTCTTC
CASSFPGLGPNEQFF
>TRBV7-9|.|TRBJ1-2|TRBD1
TGTGCCAGCAGCCCTGGGACAGGAGAAACCTATGGCTACACCTTC
CASSPGTGETYGYTF
>TRBV13|.|TRBJ2-7|TRBD2
TGTGCCAGCATTTCCTCGGTAGCGGGAGGCGAGCAGTACTTC
CASISSVAGGEQYF
>TRBV10-1|.|TRBJ2-5|TRBD2
TGCGCCAGCAGTGACAGGTTGGCGGGAGCGGAGACCCAGTACTTC
CASSDRLAGAETQYF
>TRBV28|.|TRBJ2-3|TRBD1
TGTGCCAGCAGTTTATCAGGGGGCGATACGCAGTATTTT
CASSLSGGDTQYF
>TRBV5-4|.|TRBJ2-1|TRBD2
TGTGCCAGCAGCCCCCGGACTAGCGGGAGTAGAGCCAATGAGCAGTTCTTC
CASSPRTSGSRANEQFF
>TRBV19|.|TRBJ1-5|.
TGTGCCACCCAGGGAGTACGGGGGACCAATCAGCCCCAGCATTTT
CATQGVRGTNQPQHF
>TRBV27|once|TRBJ2-2|TRBD1
TGTGCCAGCAGCTCCCACAGACAGGGGGGGACCGGGGAGCTGTTTTTT
CASSSHRQGGTGELFF
>TRBV5-4|.|TRBJ2-1|.
TGTGCCAGCAGCTTGGCCGGGGGAAATGAGCAGTTCTTC
CASSLAGGNEQFF
>TRBV6-1|few|TRBJ2-7|.
TGTGCCAGCAGTGAAAACTCTGGCGGCTCCTACGAGCAGTACTTC
CASSENSGGSYEQYF
>TRBV5-6|once|TRBJ1-2|TRBD1
TGTGCCAGCAGCTTCGGACAGGGTTTGGGGTATGGCTACACCTTC
CASSFGQGLGYGYTF
>TRBV5-4|once|TRBJ1-5|.
TGTGCCAGCAGCTTGGGTGGGGACTTAAATCAGCCCCAGCATTTT
CASSLGGDLNQPQHF
>TRBV19|.|TRBJ1-3|TRBD1
TGTGCCAGTAGGGGACAGCGCGGAAACACCATATATTTT
CASRGQRGNTIYF
>TRBV2|.|TRBJ1-5|.
TGTGCCAGCAGTTCCACATCTTTGGATCAGCCCCAGCATTTT
CASSSTSLDQPQHF
>TRBV11-2|.|TRBJ2-7|.
TGTGCCAGCAGCTTAGAGGAGATTCCTTTCTACGAGCAGTACTTC
CASSLEEIPFYEQYF
>TRBV5-1|.|TRBJ2-1|TRBD2
TGCGCCAGCTTCCGGGAGGCTAGCGCGATAGATGAGCAGTTCTTC
CASFREASAIDEQFF
>TRBV5-4|.|TRBJ2-7|TRBD2
TGTGCCAGCAGCGGAACTAGCGGGGGGGGACCTCGGGGGGAGCAGTACTTC
CASSGTSGGGPRGEQYF
>TRBV7-3|once|TRBJ2-3|.
TGTGCCAGCAGCTTAAATGGCAGAAACACAGATACGCAGTATTTT
CASSLNGRNTDTQYF
>TRBV5-1|.|TRBJ2-5|.
TGCGCCAGCAGCTTCGACCAAGAGACCCAGTACTTC
CASSFDQETQYF
>TRBV9|once|TRBJ2-6|.
TGTGCCAGCAGCGTATCAACCCCGGACTCTCTGGGGGCCAACGTCCTGACTTTC
CASSVSTPDSLGANVLTF
>TRBV4-1|.|TRBJ1-2|TRBD1
TGCGCCAGCAGCCAAGACCAGGTCGATTGGACAGGGGGGAACTATGGCTACACCTTC
CASSQDQVDWTGGNYGYTF
>TRBV28|.|TRBJ2-5|TRBD1
TGTGCCAGCAGTTTTAAGGACAGGGGAGAGACCCAGTACTTC
CASSFKDRGETQYF
>TRBV5-1|.|TRBJ2-7|TRBD1
TGCGCCAGCAGCGGGGACAGGCCGGCCTACGAGCAGTACTTC
CASSGDRPAYEQYF
>TRBV6-1|.|TRBJ2-3|TRBD1
TGTGCCAGTAGGGAAGACAGGGGACGTGATACGCAGTATTTT
CASREDRGRDTQYF
>TRBV5-6|.|TRBJ2-6|TRBD2
TGTGCCAGCAGCTCCCCTGGACTAGCGGACTCTGGGGCCAACGTCCTGACTTTC
CASSSPGLADSGANVLTF
>TRBV9|once|TRBJ2-7|TRBD1
TGTGCCAGCAGCGCCGGGACAGGGAATCCCTACGAGCAGTACTTC
CASSAGTGNPYEQYF
>TRBV5-1|.|TRBJ2-7|.
TGCGCCAGCAGCACCGCGACGACAGGCCTAGGGGAGCAGTACTTC
CASSTATTGLGEQYF
>TRBV21-1|.|TRBJ1-1|.
TGTGCCAGCAGCAGATGTGGGACAGGGGGCGAGTACACTGAAGCTTTCTTT
CASSRCGTGGEYTEAFF
>TRBV18|.|TRBJ2-1|TRBD2
TGTGCCAGCTCACAAACCGGGACTAGCGAAAACAATGAGCAGTTCTTC
CASSQTGTSENNEQFF
>TRBV7-3|few|TRBJ2-1|.
TGTGCCAGCAGCTTAAGTTGGCAGGCAAATGAGCAGTTCTTC
CASSLSWQANEQFF
>TRBV6-1|.|TRBJ2-1|.
TGTGCCAGCAGCGAAGGGGCGGGCAGGAACAATGAGCAGTTCTTC
CASSEGAGRNNEQFF